This T cell receptor (beta chain) was found in a study of B cell selection in AIRE deficiency. Findings of the study overall: Only TCRbeta was sequenced; around 37% of shared healthy Treg sequences appeared in Tconv.

CD4+CD127+ cells were sorted as the conventional CD4 T cells. As for this clone: Its antigen is not known.

Sequencing used immunoSEQ multiplex PCR; TCRdb keeps in-frame clones, though not all of them. In the table there are some 24,000 clones, less than 97% of which are singletons. This CDR3 has 17 residues. V dropped 4 bases and J dropped 1; count of bases not matched to a gene: 9. CDR1 and CDR2 (germline): SGHNT, YYREEE (reference sequence). The V gene is TRBV5-4, the J gene TRBJ2-5, with 11 bases identical to TRBD2. This clonotype was obtained from a human donor in good health. Sample: CD4+CD127+ conventional T cells sorted from PBMCs. DNA for the CDR3: TGTGCCAGCAGCACCAAGGGACTAGCGGAAGTCCAAGAGACCCAGTACTTC. Its translation is CASSTKGLAEVQETQYF.